Below, one TCR beta chain is given with its context. No antigen is known for it. Per-nucleotide qualities are absent, and no much larger clonotype sits a single base away. Patients with a history of autoimmune disease or receiving systemic immunosuppression were excluded from the trial. Peripheral blood for TCR sequencing was collected from all dose cohorts at baseline, on cycle 4 day 1, and on cycle 7 day 1. The samples were taken from a phase I, first-in-human, multicenter, open-label dose-escalation trial of ivuxolimab. Adults with locally advanced or metastatic head and neck squamous cell, hepatocellular, melanoma or renal cell carcinoma were enrolled in the trial. Before TCR sequencing, CD4+ T cells and CD8+ T cells were sorted from peripheral blood as separate populations. The entry originates in a study of OX40 agonist ivuxolimab in advanced cancers. Regarding the complete study: The costimulatory receptor OX40 (CD134) was targeted by ivuxolimab, a fully human IgG2 agonistic monoclonal antibody. In the dose-escalation cohort, 82.7% of patients were male, and the mean age was approximately 60 years, with a range of roughly 20 to 80. The point of sequencing TCRbeta in the periphery was to test whether ivuxolimab changed TCR sequence diversity and drove clonal T-cell expansion. Prior anti-PD-1, anti-PD-L1 or anti-CTLA-4 therapy was permitted, and checkpoint inhibitors had been received by about 37% of dose-escalation patients. Three dose-escalation patients achieved partial responses, one with hepatocellular carcinoma and two with cutaneous melanoma. Intravenous ivuxolimab was administered to patients every 2 weeks at six dose levels: 0.01, 0.1, 0.3, 1.5, 3 and 10 mg/kg. Among the 52 dose-escalation patients, 19 had hepatocellular carcinoma, 15 or so melanoma, 9 renal cell carcinoma and 9 head and neck cancer. The paper reports the monotherapy dose-escalation portion (N of about 54 patients) of the phase I ivuxolimab trial. Here is what the overall study found, with its caveats: At doses of 0.1 to 3.0 mg/kg, clonal expansion of both CD4+ and CD8+ T cells in blood was seen between baseline and week 6. Antigen specificity was not determined for the clonally expanded peripheral T cells. Low levels of normalized T-cell clonal expansion were also seen in some nonresponding patients. On average, CD8+ T cells showed more expanded clones than CD4+ T cells after ivuxolimab. In the 0.1-3.0 mg/kg groups, partial responders were among the patients with the lowest normalized peripheral clonal expansion, particularly in CD8+ T cells.

V lost 11 bases and J lost 4 bases; the stretch between them is 12 bases long. According to the germline V gene (reference sequence), CDR1 reads MNHNY and CDR2 reads SVGAGI. The CDR3 starts with the cysteine, ends with the phenylalanine, and has 11 residues. CDR3 DNA is the only sequence kept; it has 33 bases, read in frame from the first base. To sequence the TCRbeta CDR3 region, genomic DNA was isolated from the sorted cells. The immunoSEQ Assay was used to sequence the TCRbeta CDR3 regions. This is the immuneACCESS table as TCRdb keeps it, with only in-frame sequences that have V and J called. A part of the clones is gone; compared with another copy, unresolved V genes explain less than half, and the rest is unexplained. The sample profile shows 90,000 or so clones; around 90% of them were found once. Around 0.76% of the sample rests with the top ten.

The origin of this receptor is an adult with an advanced solid tumor such as melanoma, head and neck, liver or kidney cancer. This chain joins TRBV6-6 to TRBJ2-7; 5 matching bases give a weak D call of TRBD2. Source: CD4+ or CD8+ T cells sorted from blood, taken in a trial of the OX40 agonist ivuxolimab. The CDR3 region has the sequence CACNRGYEQYF. The nucleotide sequence is given as TGTGCCTGTAACAGAGGGTACGAGCAGTACTTC.